This TCR beta chain was documented in a study of blood T cell repertoires in COVID-19. This clone was observed once. Generated by immunoSEQ multiplex PCR, the TCRdb table keeps only in-frame clones and is missing some. The sample lists around 300,000 clones; approximately 90% were seen once. There are 15 residues in the CDR3. J lost 5 bases, V lost 0 bases, and 5 bases had no gene match. Germline-derived CDR1 and CDR2 are SGDLS and YYNGEE. V usage is TRBV9 and J usage is TRBJ1-1; 9 bases map to TRBD1. The sequenced material came from peripheral blood. This sequence originates from a woman aged 40 to 50 with acute or convalescent COVID-19. The CDR3 DNA reads as TGTGCCAGCAGCGTAGGGGGACAGGGAAGGACTGAAGCTTTCTTT. It codes for CASSVGGQGRTEAFF.